The 13 T cell receptor beta chains below were found in one sample sequenced in a study of T cell repertoires in cytomegalovirus infection. For these TCRs, the target antigens are not known. TCRdb re-called the reads through MiXCR, storing one row per CDR3 protein. The table shows around 570,000 distinct CDR3 sequences, with just under 40% occurring only once. The starting material was cultured PBMCs, obtained from culture after CMV antigen stimulation. These receptors all stem from a human donor in good health (CMV status not recorded). Some clones in this sample may be carry-over from other donors' samples.

The CDR3 coding sequence is TGTGCCAGCAGTGAAGCATCGGCGTCCCACGAGCAGTACTTC. Translation: CASSEASASHEQYF. The chain links TRBV6-1 to TRBJ2-7, with D unclear. The CDR3 length is 14 residues. Trimming removed 0 bases at V and 5 bases at J, with 11 bases between. Germline CDR1 MNHNS, CDR2 SASEGT.

The chain combines TRBV12-3 or TRBV12-4 with TRBJ1-4; 8 bases match TRBD1. The CDR3 has 15 amino acids. Trimming at V came to 4 bases and at J to 7 bases, leaving 8 bases not matched to a gene. This CDR3 reads CASSSRGHGGEKLFF. For the CDR3, the DNA is TGTGCCAGCAGTTCCAGGGGGCATGGCGGTGAAAAACTGTTTTTT.

The gene calls are TRBV28 and TRBJ2-4; TRBD1 is a possible D gene (7 bases). Germline CDR1 is MDHEN and CDR2 is SYDVKM. Trimming pared 3 bases from V and 3 bases from J, leaving 18 bases between. CDR3 size: 17 residues. CDR3 region: CASSFFRQGLGKNIQYF. The CDR3 DNA is TGTGCCAGCAGTTTTTTCCGACAGGGACTCGGCAAAAACATTCAGTACTTC. Drawing the rest from reference TRBV28 and TRBJ2-4, the complete variable domain is DVKVTQSSRYLVKRTGEKVFLECVQDMDHENMFWYRQDPGLGLRLIYFSYDVKMKEKGDIPEGYSVSREKKERFSLILESASTNQTSMYLCASSFFRQGLGKNIQYFGAGTRLSVL.

This chain links TRBV11-2 with TRBJ1-6, with unresolved D. This CDR3 has 16 residues. Per germline, CDR1 SGHAT and CDR2 FQNNGV. Trimming shortened V by 7 bases and J by 3 bases, and 16 bases separated the two germline ends. The CDR3 loop is CASTLTEGHYNSPLHF. CDR3 bases: TGTGCCAGCACCCTAACGGAAGGTCACTATAATTCACCCCTCCACTTT.

This clonotype came up once. The chain combines TRBV6-2 or TRBV6-3 with TRBJ2-2; no firm D call. Germline V gives CDR1 MNHEY, CDR2 SVGEGT. Trimming shortened V by 3 bases and J by 4 bases, and 15 bases separated the two germline ends. This CDR3 is built from 16 residues. The CDR3 reads CASSYYEVFGTGELFF. CDR3 nucleotide sequence: TGTGCCAGCAGTTATTACGAGGTATTCGGCACCGGGGAGCTGTTTTTT.

The V gene is TRBV7-6, the J gene TRBJ1-2, with 10 bases matching TRBD1. Germline CDR1 is SGHVS and CDR2 is FNYEAQ. The trim removed 5 bases at V and 7 bases at J, leaving 7 bases unmatched. The CDR3 runs 14 residues. This CDR3 is CASSPDRGVGGYTF. CDR3 bases: TGTGCCAGCAGCCCGGACAGGGGGGTCGGTGGCTACACCTTC. Together with reference TRBV7-6 and TRBJ1-2, the CDR3 gives the full variable domain: GAGVSQSPRYKVTKRGQDVALRCDPISGHVSLYWYRQALGQGPEFLTYFNYEAQQDKSGLPNDRFSAERPEGSISTLTIQRTEQRDSAMYRCASSPDRGVGGYTFGSGTRLTVV.

The V gene is TRBV3-1, the J gene TRBJ2-1; TRBD2 matches 7 bases. V was clipped by 3 bases and J by 10 bases; unmatched bases: 3. The CDR3 consists of 12 residues. Germline assignment: CDR1 LGHDT and CDR2 YNNKEL (reference sequence). CDR3 in DNA: TGTGCCAGCAGCCACGCTAGCGGAGAGCAGTTCTTC. It codes for CASSHASGEQFF.

This chain connects TRBV7-8 to TRBJ2-3, with 9 bases that match TRBD2. This CDR3 contains 16 residues. The germline V gene has CDR1 SGHVS and CDR2 FQNEAQ. The J segment lost 0 bases and the V segment lost 6 bases, leaving 7 bases of the junction unmatched. In nucleotides, the CDR3 is TGTGCCAGCAGTCGGAGGCTAGCGGGAAGCACAGATACGCAGTATTTT. This translates into CASSRRLAGSTDTQYF.

Only a few counts were recorded for this clonotype. The chain carries TRBV7-6 and TRBJ1-6, with D possibly TRBD1 on 5 matching bases. Trimming pared 5 bases from V and 6 bases from J, leaving 8 bases between. This CDR3 is 13 amino acids long. Germline V lookup: CDR1 SGHVS, CDR2 FNYEAQ. The CDR3 loop is CASSLGPNSPLHF. CDR3 nucleotide sequence: TGTGCCAGCAGCCTGGGGCCTAATTCACCCCTCCACTTT.

About this clonotype itself: A much larger clone sits a single nucleotide away, making a read error possible. The chain employs TRBV7-2 and TRBJ1-6; D remains unclear. Germline V gene data show CDR1 as SGHTA and CDR2 as FQGNSA. CDR3 size: 15 residues. The germline V and J ends were trimmed by 7 bases and 6 bases, with 16 bases remaining between them. The chain's CDR3 is CASIQRGGGNSPLHF. As DNA, the CDR3 is TGTGCCAGCATCCAACGTGGAGGAGGTAATTCACCCCTCCACTTT. Full variable domain (rest looked up from reference TRBV7-2 and TRBJ1-6): GAGVSQSPSNKVTEKGKDVELRCDPISGHTALYWYRQSLGQGLEFLIYFQGNSAPDKSGLPSDRFSAERTGGSVSTLTIQRTQQEDSAVYLCASIQRGGGNSPLHFGNGTRLTVT.

This clonotype has just a few counts. This sequence joins TRBV7-9 and TRBJ2-1; 7 bases map to TRBD2. The CDR3 is made up of 11 amino acids. The V and J ends lost 5 bases and 14 bases, in that order; junction bases with no gene match: 6. The germline V gene encodes CDR1 SEHNR and CDR2 FQNEAQ (reference sequence). The CDR3 loop reads CASSHTSVEFF. CDR3 in DNA: TGTGCCAGCAGCCATACTAGCGTCGAGTTCTTC. Looking up the rest from reference TRBV7-9 and TRBJ2-1 gives the full variable domain: DTGVSQNPRHKITKRGQNVTFRCDPISEHNRLYWYRQTLGQGPEFLTYFQNEAQLEKSRLLSDRFSAERPKGSFSTLEIQRTEQGDSAMYLCASSHTSVEFFGPGTRLTVL.

The CDR3 here is CASSLANSGGAYEQYF. CDR3 sequence (DNA): TGTGCCAGCAGCTTAGCCAATAGCGGGGGTGCCTACGAGCAGTACTTC. The chain links TRBV7-8 to TRBJ2-7; 9 nucleotides align to TRBD2. The germline CDR1 and CDR2 sequences are SGHVS and FQNEAQ. The ends lost 0 bases at V and 2 bases at J; junction bases unmatched: 5. This CDR3 comprises 16 residues.

V usage is TRBV19 and J usage is TRBJ1-5; D is perhaps TRBD1 (5 bases). Germline V gene lookup returns CDR1 LNHDA and CDR2 SQIVND (reference sequence). CDR3 length: 14 amino acids. V was pared by 7 bases and J by 0 bases, with 10 bases between. The CDR3: CASKTVISNQPQHF. The DNA of the CDR3 is TGTGCCAGTAAGACAGTGATTAGCAATCAGCCCCAGCATTTT.